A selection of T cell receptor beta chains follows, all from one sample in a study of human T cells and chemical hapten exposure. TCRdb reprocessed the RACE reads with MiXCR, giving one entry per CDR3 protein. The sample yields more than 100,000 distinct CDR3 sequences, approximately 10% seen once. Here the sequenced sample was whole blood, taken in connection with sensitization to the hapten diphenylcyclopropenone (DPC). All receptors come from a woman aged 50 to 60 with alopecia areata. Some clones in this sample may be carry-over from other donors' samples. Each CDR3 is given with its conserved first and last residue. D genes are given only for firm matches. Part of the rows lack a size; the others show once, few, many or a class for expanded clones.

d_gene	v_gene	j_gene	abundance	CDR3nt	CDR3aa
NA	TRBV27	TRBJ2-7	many	TGTGCCAGCAGTTTATCGTCCAGGGGGGCCTACGAGCAGTACTTC	CASSLSSRGAYEQYF
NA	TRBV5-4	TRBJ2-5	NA	TGTGCCAGCAGCCCCGTCGGACAAGAGACCCAGTACTTC	CASSPVGQETQYF
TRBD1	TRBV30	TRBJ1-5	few	TGTGCCTGGAGTGTACAGGGGTACAATCAGCCCCAGCATTTT	CAWSVQGYNQPQHF
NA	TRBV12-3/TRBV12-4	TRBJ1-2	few	TGTGCCAGCAGTTTAAACAGCGAGCACTATGGCTACACCTTC	CASSLNSEHYGYTF
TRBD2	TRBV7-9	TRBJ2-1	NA	TGTGCCAGCAGCCTCGGGACTAGCGGGAGGAATGAGCAGTTCTTC	CASSLGTSGRNEQFF
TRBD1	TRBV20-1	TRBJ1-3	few	TGCAGTGCTCCTACCCCCTGGACAGGGGGAAACACCATATATTTT	CSAPTPWTGGNTIYF
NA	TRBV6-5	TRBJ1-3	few	TGTGCCAGCAGTTTCGGGACCGGAGAAGGCGCCATATATTTT	CASSFGTGEGAIYF
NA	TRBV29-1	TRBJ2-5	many	TGCAGCGTTGAAGATACGGGAGAGGTAGGACGGCAAGAGACCCAGTACTTC	CSVEDTGEVGRQETQYF
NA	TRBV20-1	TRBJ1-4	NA	TGCAGTGCTAGAGGACTGAGGGCAGGGAGGGAAGGGGAAAAACTGTTTTTT	CSARGLRAGREGEKLFF
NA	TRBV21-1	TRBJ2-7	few	TGTGCCAGCAGCAGCGACGGGGGATCTATCTACGAGCAGTACTTC	CASSSDGGSIYEQYF
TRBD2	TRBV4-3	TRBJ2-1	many	TGCGCCAGCAGCCAAGATGAGGCGGGAGGGCCGGCGGGTCTCGATGAGCAGTTCTTC	CASSQDEAGGPAGLDEQFF
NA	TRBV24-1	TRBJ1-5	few	TGTGCCACCAGTCTGTCGGTGGGCAATCAGCCCCAGCATTTT	CATSLSVGNQPQHF
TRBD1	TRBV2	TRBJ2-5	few	TGTGCCAGCAGACTCACAGGGGCTGTTCAAGAGACCCAGTACTTC	CASRLTGAVQETQYF
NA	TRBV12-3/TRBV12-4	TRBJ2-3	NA	TGTGCCAGCACCGACCCACTAGTTAAAGATACGCAGTATTTT	CASTDPLVKDTQYF
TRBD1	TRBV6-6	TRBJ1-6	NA	TGTGCCAGCAGTTTCCGACAGGGGCAAAATTCACCCCTCCACTTT	CASSFRQGQNSPLHF
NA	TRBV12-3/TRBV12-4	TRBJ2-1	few	TGTGCCAGCAGTCCACAGGGAAAGGGTTACAATGAGCAGTTCTTC	CASSPQGKGYNEQFF
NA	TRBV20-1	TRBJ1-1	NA	TGCAGTGCCGTAGTCCGTCCTGAAGCTTTCTTT	CSAVVRPEAFF